The sequence of this T cell receptor (beta chain) was determined in a study of shared clonotypes between healthy human individuals. The protocol was immunoSEQ multiplex PCR, while the TCRdb copy is restricted to in-frame clones and leaves out a portion. The sample shows approximately 2.4 million clones, around 95% of them seen only once. V lost 2 bases and J lost 2, with 6 bases in between. Germline CDR1 and CDR2: MNHEY and SVGAGI. The length of the CDR3 is 13 residues. With regard to this clone: Other nucleotide sequences from this sample produce the same CDR3.

The rearrangement joins TRBV6-5 to TRBJ1-2; D is unclear. Sequenced input: naive CD4+ T cells sorted from blood. Specified subset: CD45RA+ positively selected. The clonotype comes from a man aged 18 to 30 in good health. This CDR3 is CASSYRQNYGYTF. In DNA, the CDR3 is TGTGCCAGCAGTTACCGGCAGAACTATGGCTACACCTTC.